These 3 T cell receptor beta chains share one sample of origin, sequenced in a study of T cells in localized non-small cell lung cancer. Clones were read by immunoSEQ multiplex PCR, and TCRdb kept only the in-frame ones, dropping some. The table has 2,100 or so clones, around 21% seen once. This material consisted of lung tumor tissue, taken before any cancer treatment. Receptors were obtained from a woman aged 35 to 69 with stage I lung adenocarcinoma.

This clone was picked up many times. J is TRBJ1-1 and V is TRBV7-8; a weak D match, TRBD1 (5 bases). Trimming cost V 2 bases and J 4 bases, with 8 bases left between them. Germline values: CDR1 SGHVS, CDR2 FQNEAQ. The CDR3 has 13 amino acids. In DNA, the CDR3 is TGTGCCAGCAGCTTACCTGACAGCACTGAAGCTTTCTTT. Amino acids: CASSLPDSTEAFF.

V usage is TRBV9 and J usage is TRBJ2-7; no clear D. V lost 3 bases and J lost 0, with 13 bases in between. Germline CDR1 is SGDLS and CDR2 is YYNGEE. The CDR3 covers 15 residues. CDR3 DNA sequence: TGTGCCAGCAGCGAACAGCCTGACCACTCCTACGAGCAGTACTTC. This gives the protein CASSEQPDHSYEQYF.

By frequency in the sample, this clone is large (0.1 to 1%). The chain is built from TRBV11-3 and TRBJ1-1, with 10 bases that match TRBD1. The J segment lost 0 bases and the V segment lost 7 bases, leaving 11 bases of the junction unmatched. CDR1 is SGHNT, CDR2 YENEEA, per germline. The CDR3 contains 17 residues. The CDR3: CASIFRGTGVLNTEAFF. The CDR3 nucleotides read TGTGCCAGCATTTTTAGGGGGACAGGGGTCCTGAACACTGAAGCTTTCTTT.